These 11 T cell receptor beta chains share one sample of origin, sequenced in a study of blood T cell repertoires in COVID-19. Here immunoSEQ multiplex PCR was the method, and the copy in TCRdb shows in-frame clones only, minus some. The sample contains under 200,000 clones, about 89% of which appear only once. The sample comprised peripheral blood. The receptor set was obtained from a man in his forties with active or convalescent COVID-19.

The V call is TRBV11-2, the J call TRBJ2-7, with 8 positions matching TRBD1. The germline V gene encodes CDR1 SGHAT and CDR2 FQNNGV. V lost 1 base, J lost 2 bases, and 10 bases stayed unmatched. This CDR3 has 17 amino acids. The CDR3 DNA follows: TGTGCCAGCAGCTTAGGCCTGACAGGGGTATCCCCCTACGAGCAGTACTTC. It codes for CASSLGLTGVSPYEQYF.

The chain uses TRBV30 and TRBJ1-6; D is perhaps TRBD1 (6 bases). With 2 bases removed from V and 9 bases from J, the gap between germline ends came to 8 bases. The CDR3 extends over 12 amino acids. Per germline, CDR1 GTSNPN and CDR2 SVGIG (reference sequence). The chain's CDR3 is CAWSRTASPLHF. The CDR3 DNA follows: TGTGCCTGGAGTAGGACAGCTTCACCCCTCCACTTT.

The rearrangement links TRBV7-2 to TRBJ2-7, with a weak D call TRBD1 (6 bases). This CDR3 contains 12 residues. Germline CDR1 is SGHTA and CDR2 is FQGNSA. Trimming pared 6 bases from V and 4 bases from J, leaving 10 bases between. This chain's CDR3 is CASRNRGYEQYF. CDR3 coding DNA: TGTGCCAGCAGGAATAGGGGGTACGAGCAGTACTTC.

This clone was counted once. The chain combines TRBV18 with TRBJ2-5; D unresolved. The CDR3 covers 13 residues. Germline V gene data show CDR1 as KGHSH and CDR2 as LQKENI. Trimming stripped 2 bases from V and 5 bases from J, with 9 bases between. The CDR3 reads CASSPTSQETQYF. The CDR3 bases are TGTGCCAGCTCACCAACGTCGCAGGAGACCCAGTACTTC.

The chain recombines TRBV9 with TRBJ2-7; 10 bases line up with TRBD2. This CDR3 is 15 amino acids long. Germline V gene data show CDR1 as SGDLS and CDR2 as YYNGEE. With V trimmed by 0 bases and J by 5 bases, 5 bases remained unmatched. This chain's CDR3 is CASSVGLAGDNEQYF. The CDR3 region has the DNA TGTGCCAGCAGCGTAGGGCTAGCGGGGGACAACGAGCAGTACTTC.

This clone was counted once. V and J are TRBV10-3 and TRBJ2-2; TRBD2 agrees at 7 bases. The CDR3 contains 15 residues. The ends lost 4 bases at V and 1 base at J; junction bases unmatched: 3. Germline CDR1 reads ENHRY; CDR2 reads SYGVKD. CDR3 sequence (DNA): TGTGCCATCAGTGGCCCGGGGGGGAACACCGGGGAGCTGTTTTTT. Encoded protein: CAISGPGGNTGELFF.

The V and J genes are TRBV11-3 and TRBJ1-1; the match to TRBD1 covers 7 bases. The trim removed 9 bases at V and 2 bases at J, leaving 9 bases unmatched. The CDR3 covers 14 residues. CDR1 is SGHNT, CDR2 YENEEA, per germline. The CDR3 DNA reads TGTGCCAGTGGCAATGGACAGGAAAACACTGAAGCTTTCTTT. Protein sequence: CASGNGQENTEAFF.

The chain couples TRBV7-3 to TRBJ2-2; D ambiguous. The V end was cut by 5 bases, the J end by 4 bases, with 8 bases between. The CDR3 is made up of 13 amino acids. Per the germline V gene, CDR1 is SGHTA and CDR2 is FQGTGA. The CDR3 sequence: CASSPGLTGELFF. As DNA, the CDR3 is TGTGCCAGCAGCCCTGGCCTCACCGGGGAGCTGTTTTTT.

The V and J genes are TRBV25-1 and TRBJ2-7; 9 nucleotides agree with TRBD2. CDR1 is MGHDK, CDR2 SYGVNS, per germline. The CDR3 covers 14 residues. J was trimmed by 4 bases and V by 10 bases; bases with no gene match: 11. The CDR3 loop reads CATSGGGLAYEQYF. The DNA of the CDR3 is TGTGCCACCTCGGGGGGGGGACTAGCTTACGAGCAGTACTTC.

This rearrangement joins TRBV7-3 to TRBJ1-2, with TRBD1 identical over 8 bases. Germline V gene data show CDR1 as SGHTA and CDR2 as FQGTGA. V gave up 6 bases and J gave up 5 bases; unmatched junction bases: 11. The CDR3 is 15 amino acids. In DNA form, the CDR3 reads TGTGCCAGCAGTCCATCGGGACAGGACTCATATGGCTACACCTTC. Its translation is CASSPSGQDSYGYTF.

The V gene is TRBV5-5, the J gene TRBJ2-7; D is perhaps TRBD2 (5 bases). The CDR3 loop spans 19 amino acids. Trimming removed 1 base at V and 3 bases at J, with 26 bases between. Germline loops: CDR1 SGHKS, CDR2 YYEKEE (reference sequence). CDR3 nucleotides: TGTGCCAGCAGCTTGTCATGGTCTGGGAGCTCTTCCTACTACTACGAGCAGTACTTC. Protein sequence: CASSLSWSGSSSYYYEQYF.